The 4 T cell receptor beta chains given below trace back to one sample, sequenced in a study of CD8+CD57+ T cells in acquired aplastic anemia. Profiling of TCR beta VDJ combinations and CDR3 sequences used genomic DNA as template. TCRdb passed the reads through MiXCR, listing each CDR3 protein once. The table includes under 200,000 distinct CDR3 sequences, roughly 63% detected once. Material: sorted CD4+, CD8+, or CD8+CD57+ T cells (not recorded which) from PBMCs. The receptor set was obtained from a human donor in good health.

This chain connects TRBV7-9 to TRBJ2-2; 13 bases line up with TRBD2. The V and J ends lost 4 bases and 5 bases, in that order; junction bases with no gene match: 4. Germline CDR1 and CDR2: SEHNR and FQNEAQ (reference sequence). The CDR3 length is 16 residues. The CDR3 nucleotides are TGTGCCAGCAGCTCGTTGACTAGCGGGGGGACCGGGGAGCTGTTTTTT. This gives the protein CASSSLTSGGTGELFF.

The sample holds a few counts of this clonotype. The chain has TRBV15 and TRBJ2-7; 8 positions match TRBD2. Germline V gene sequence: CDR1 LNHNV, CDR2 YYDKDF (reference sequence). The length of the CDR3 is 13 residues. V shed 5 bases and J 7 bases; nucleotides not matched to a gene: 7. The CDR3: CATSQTGGYEQYF. The CDR3 coding sequence is TGTGCCACCAGCCAAACGGGAGGGTATGAGCAGTACTTC.

There are many counts of this clonotype. V is TRBV10-3 and J is TRBJ2-7; no clear D gene. The CDR3 is 13 amino acids. V lost 4 bases to trimming and J lost 0 bases, with 7 bases between them. Germline assignment: CDR1 ENHRY and CDR2 SYGVKD. In DNA, the CDR3 is TGTGCCATCAGTGCCGGGCTCTCCTACGAGCAGTACTTC. Protein product: CAISAGLSYEQYF.

This clonotype came up many times. The chain employs TRBV19 and TRBJ2-4, with 8 bases that match TRBD1. CDR3 length equals 14 residues. From germline, CDR1 is LNHDA and CDR2 SQIVND (reference sequence). V lost 5 bases, J lost 8 bases, and 8 bases stayed unmatched. DNA for the CDR3: TGTGCCAGTAGTCTACGGACAGGGTGGGACATTCAGTACTTC. It is translated as CASSLRTGWDIQYF.